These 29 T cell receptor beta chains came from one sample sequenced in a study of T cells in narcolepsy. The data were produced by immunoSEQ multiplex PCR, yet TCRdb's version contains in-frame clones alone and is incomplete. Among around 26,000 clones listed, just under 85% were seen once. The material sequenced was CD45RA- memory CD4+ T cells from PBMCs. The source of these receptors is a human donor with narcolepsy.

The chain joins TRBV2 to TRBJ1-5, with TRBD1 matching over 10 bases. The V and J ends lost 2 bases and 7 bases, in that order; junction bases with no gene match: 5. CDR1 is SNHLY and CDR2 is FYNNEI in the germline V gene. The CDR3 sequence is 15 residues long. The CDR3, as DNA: TGTGCCAGCAGTGAACGGGACAGGGGTCGCCAGCCCCAGCATTTT. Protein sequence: CASSERDRGRQPQHF.

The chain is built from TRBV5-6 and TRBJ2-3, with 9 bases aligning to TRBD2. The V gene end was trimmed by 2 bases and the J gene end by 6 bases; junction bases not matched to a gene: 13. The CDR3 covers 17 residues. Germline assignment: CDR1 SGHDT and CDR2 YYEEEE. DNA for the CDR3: TGTGCCAGCAGCTTTTGGGCCCAAGCGGGAGGTGGGGATACGCAGTATTTT. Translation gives CASSFWAQAGGGDTQYF.

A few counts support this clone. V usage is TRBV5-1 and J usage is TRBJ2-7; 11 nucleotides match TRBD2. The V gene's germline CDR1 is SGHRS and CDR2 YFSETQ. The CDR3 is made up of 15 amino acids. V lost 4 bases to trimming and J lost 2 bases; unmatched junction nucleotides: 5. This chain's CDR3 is CASSPLAGGPYEQYF. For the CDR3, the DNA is TGCGCCAGCAGCCCTTTAGCGGGAGGGCCCTACGAGCAGTACTTC.

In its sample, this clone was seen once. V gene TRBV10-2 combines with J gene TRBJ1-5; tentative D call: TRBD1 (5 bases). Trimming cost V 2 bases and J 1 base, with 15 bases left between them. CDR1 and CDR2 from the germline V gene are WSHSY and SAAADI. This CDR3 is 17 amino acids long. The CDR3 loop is CASSEGGGVRSNQPQHF. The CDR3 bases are TGCGCCAGCAGTGAGGGTGGGGGGGTACGGAGCAATCAGCCCCAGCATTTT.

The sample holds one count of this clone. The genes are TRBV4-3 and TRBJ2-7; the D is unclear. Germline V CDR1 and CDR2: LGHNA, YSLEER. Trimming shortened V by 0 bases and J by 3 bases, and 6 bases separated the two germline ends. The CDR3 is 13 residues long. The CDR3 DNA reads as TGCGCCAGCAGCCAAGATAACGGCTACGAGCAGTACTTC. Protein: CASSQDNGYEQYF.

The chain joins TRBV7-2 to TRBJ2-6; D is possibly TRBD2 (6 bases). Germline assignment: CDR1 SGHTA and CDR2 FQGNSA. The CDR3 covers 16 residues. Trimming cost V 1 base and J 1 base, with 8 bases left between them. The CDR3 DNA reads TGTGCCAGCAGCTTAGTGGGGGGTTCTGGGGCCAACGTCCTGACTTTC. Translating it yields CASSLVGGSGANVLTF.

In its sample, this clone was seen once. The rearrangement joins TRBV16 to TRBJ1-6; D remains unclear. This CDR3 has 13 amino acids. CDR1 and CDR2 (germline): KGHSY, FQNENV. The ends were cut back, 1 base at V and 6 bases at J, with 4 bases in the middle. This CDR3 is CASSQLRNSPLHF. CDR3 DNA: TGTGCCAGCAGCCAATTACGTAATTCACCCCTCCACTTT. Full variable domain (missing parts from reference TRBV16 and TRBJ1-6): GEEVAQTPKHLVRGEGQKAKLYCAPIKGHSYVFWYQQVLKNEFKFLISFQNENVFDETGMPKERFSAKCLPNSPCSLEIQATKLEDSAVYFCASSQLRNSPLHFGNGTRLTVT.

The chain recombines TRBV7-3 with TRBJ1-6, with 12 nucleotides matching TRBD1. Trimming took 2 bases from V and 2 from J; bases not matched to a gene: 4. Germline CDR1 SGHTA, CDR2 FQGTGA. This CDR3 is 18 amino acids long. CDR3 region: CASSLSGQGATYNSPLHF. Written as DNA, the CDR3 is TGTGCCAGCAGCTTATCGGGACAGGGGGCCACCTATAATTCACCCCTCCACTTT.

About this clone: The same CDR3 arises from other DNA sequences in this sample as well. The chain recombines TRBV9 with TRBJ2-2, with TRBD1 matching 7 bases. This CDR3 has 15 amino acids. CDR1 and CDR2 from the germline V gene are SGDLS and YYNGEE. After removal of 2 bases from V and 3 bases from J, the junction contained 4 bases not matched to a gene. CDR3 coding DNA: TGTGCCAGCAGCGTTACAGGGGTGGACACCGGGGAGCTGTTTTTT. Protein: CASSVTGVDTGELFF.

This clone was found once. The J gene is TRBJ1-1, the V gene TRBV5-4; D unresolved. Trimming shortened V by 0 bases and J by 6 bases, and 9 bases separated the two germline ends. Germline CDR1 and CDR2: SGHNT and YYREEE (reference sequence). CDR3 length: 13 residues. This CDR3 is CASSLDEGAEAFF. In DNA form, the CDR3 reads TGTGCCAGCAGCTTGGACGAGGGAGCTGAAGCTTTCTTT.

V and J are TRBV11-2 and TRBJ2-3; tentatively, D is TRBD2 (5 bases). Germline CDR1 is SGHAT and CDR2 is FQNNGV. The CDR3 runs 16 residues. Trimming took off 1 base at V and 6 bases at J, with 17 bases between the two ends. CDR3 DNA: TGTGCCAGCAGCTTAGGGGCACACGCCGGCGGGGATACGCAGTATTTT. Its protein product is CASSLGAHAGGDTQYF.

Written as DNA, the CDR3 is TGTGCCAGCAGCCCCAGCGGGAGAGTTCTGAATGAGCAGTTCTTC. Its translation is CASSPSGRVLNEQFF. This chain joins TRBV11-3 and TRBJ2-1; TRBD2 aligns across 8 bases. The V segment lost 5 bases and the J segment 7 bases; nucleotides outside the gene matches: 10. CDR3 length: 15 residues. Germline lookup yields CDR1 SGHNT and CDR2 YENEEA. The full variable domain, rest sourced from reference TRBV11-3 and TRBJ2-1, is EAGVVQSPRYKIIEKKQPVAFWCNPISGHNTLYWYLQNLGQGPELLIRYENEEAVDDSQLPKDRFSAERLKGVDSTLKIQPAELGDSAVYLCASSPSGRVLNEQFFGPGTRLTVL.

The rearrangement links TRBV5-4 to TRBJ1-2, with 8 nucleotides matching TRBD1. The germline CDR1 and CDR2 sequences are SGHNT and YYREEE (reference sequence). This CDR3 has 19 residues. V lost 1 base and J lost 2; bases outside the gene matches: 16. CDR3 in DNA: TGTGCCAGCAGCTTGTGGGGGGCTGGCAGGGGGCGGAGAAACTATGGCTACACCTTC. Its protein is CASSLWGAGRGRRNYGYTF.

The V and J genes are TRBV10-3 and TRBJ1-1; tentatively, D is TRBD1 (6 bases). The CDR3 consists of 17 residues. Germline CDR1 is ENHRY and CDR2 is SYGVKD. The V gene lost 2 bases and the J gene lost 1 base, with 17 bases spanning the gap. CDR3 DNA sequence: TGTGCCATCAGTGAGAACGGGTGGGGGCCAGGGAACACTGAAGCTTTCTTT. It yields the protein CAISENGWGPGNTEAFF.

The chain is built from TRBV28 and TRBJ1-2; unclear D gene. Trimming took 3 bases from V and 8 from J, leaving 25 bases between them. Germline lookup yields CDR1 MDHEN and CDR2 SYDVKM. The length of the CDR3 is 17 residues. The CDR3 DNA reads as TGTGCCAGCAGTTTTTCCCCTTCTGAGAGGCTACCCGGCGGCTACACCTTC. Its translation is CASSFSPSERLPGGYTF.

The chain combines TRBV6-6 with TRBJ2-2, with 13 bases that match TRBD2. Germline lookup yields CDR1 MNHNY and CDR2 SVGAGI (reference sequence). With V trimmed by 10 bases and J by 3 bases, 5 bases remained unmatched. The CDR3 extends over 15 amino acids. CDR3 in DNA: TGTGCCACCCGACTAGCGGGAGGTGACACCGGGGAGCTGTTTTTT. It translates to CATRLAGGDTGELFF.

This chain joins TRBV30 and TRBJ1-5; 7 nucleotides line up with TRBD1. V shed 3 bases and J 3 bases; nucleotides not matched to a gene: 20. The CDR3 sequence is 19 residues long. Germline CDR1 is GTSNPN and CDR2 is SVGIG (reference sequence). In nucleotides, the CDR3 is TGTGCCTGGAGCCATAGAAGGGGGTGGGCCGACAGGGCCAATCAGCCCCAGCATTTT. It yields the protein CAWSHRRGWADRANQPQHF.

This chain's CDR3 is CASSSGLAGGIWADTQYF. The CDR3 nucleotides are TGCGCCAGCAGCTCGGGACTAGCGGGAGGGATTTGGGCAGATACGCAGTATTTT. The rearrangement uses TRBV5-1 and TRBJ2-3; 16 positions match TRBD2. CDR3 length equals 18 residues. Per germline, CDR1 SGHRS and CDR2 YFSETQ. With V trimmed by 3 bases and J by 4 bases, 8 bases remained unmatched.

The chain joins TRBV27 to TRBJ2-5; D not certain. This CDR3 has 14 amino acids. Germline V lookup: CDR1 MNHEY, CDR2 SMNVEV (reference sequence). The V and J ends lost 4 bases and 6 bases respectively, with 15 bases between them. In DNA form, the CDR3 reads TGTGCCAGCAGTTCTGCGGTGTTCGGGCAGACCCAGTACTTC. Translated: CASSSAVFGQTQYF.

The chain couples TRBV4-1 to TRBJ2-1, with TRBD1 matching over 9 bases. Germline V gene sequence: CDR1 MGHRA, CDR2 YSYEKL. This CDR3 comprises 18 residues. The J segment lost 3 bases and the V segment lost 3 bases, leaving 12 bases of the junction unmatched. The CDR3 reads CASSQAGLVGQGYNEQFF. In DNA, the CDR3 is TGCGCCAGCAGCCAGGCGGGGTTAGTGGGACAGGGCTACAATGAGCAGTTCTTC.

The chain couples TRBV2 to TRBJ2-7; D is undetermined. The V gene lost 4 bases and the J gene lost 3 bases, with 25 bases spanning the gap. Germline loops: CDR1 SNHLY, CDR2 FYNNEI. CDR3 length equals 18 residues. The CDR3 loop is CASSGTDLRAVPNYEQYF. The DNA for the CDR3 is TGTGCCAGCAGTGGTACGGACCTTCGGGCAGTCCCTAACTACGAGCAGTACTTC.

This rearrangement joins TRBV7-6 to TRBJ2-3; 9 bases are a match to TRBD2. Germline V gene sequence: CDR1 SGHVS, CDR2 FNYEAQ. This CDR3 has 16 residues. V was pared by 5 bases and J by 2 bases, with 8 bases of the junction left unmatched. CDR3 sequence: CASSPRASGNTDTQYF. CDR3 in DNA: TGTGCCAGCAGCCCCCGAGCTAGCGGGAACACAGATACGCAGTATTTT.

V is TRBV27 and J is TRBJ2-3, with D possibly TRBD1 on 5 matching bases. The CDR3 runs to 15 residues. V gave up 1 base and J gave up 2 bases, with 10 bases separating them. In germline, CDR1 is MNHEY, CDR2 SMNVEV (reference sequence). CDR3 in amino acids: CASSLFRGYTDTQYF. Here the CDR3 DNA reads TGTGCCAGCAGTTTATTTAGGGGTTACACAGATACGCAGTATTTT.

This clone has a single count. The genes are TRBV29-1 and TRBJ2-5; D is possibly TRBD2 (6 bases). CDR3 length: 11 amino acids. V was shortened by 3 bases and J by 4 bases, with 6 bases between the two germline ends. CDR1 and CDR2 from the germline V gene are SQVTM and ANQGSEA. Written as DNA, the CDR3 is TGCAGCGTTGACGGGGGAGAGACCCAGTACTTC. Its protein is CSVDGGETQYF.

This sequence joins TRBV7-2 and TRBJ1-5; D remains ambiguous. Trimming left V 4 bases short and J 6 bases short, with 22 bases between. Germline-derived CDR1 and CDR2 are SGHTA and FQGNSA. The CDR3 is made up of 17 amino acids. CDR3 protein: CASSSWTGGIAIQPQHF. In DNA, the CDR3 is TGTGCCAGCAGCTCCTGGACGGGAGGAATAGCAATTCAGCCCCAGCATTTT.

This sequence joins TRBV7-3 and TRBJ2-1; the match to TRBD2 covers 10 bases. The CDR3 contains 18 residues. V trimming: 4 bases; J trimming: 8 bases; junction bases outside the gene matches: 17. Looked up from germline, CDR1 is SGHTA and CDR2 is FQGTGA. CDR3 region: CASSSLPPPSGRFDEQFF. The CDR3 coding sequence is TGTGCCAGCAGCTCCCTACCACCACCTAGCGGGAGATTCGATGAGCAGTTCTTC.

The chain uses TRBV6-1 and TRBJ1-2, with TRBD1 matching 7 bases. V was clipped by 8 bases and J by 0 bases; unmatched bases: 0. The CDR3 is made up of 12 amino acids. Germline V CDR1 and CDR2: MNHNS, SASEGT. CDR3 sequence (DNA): TGTGCCAGCCAGGGGGCTAACTATGGCTACACCTTC. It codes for CASQGANYGYTF.

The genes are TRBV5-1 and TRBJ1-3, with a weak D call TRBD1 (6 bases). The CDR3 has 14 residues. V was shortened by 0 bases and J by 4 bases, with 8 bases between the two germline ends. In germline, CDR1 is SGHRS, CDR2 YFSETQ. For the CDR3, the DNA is TGCGCCAGCAGCTTGGGGACAGCAGGAAACACCATATATTTT. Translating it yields CASSLGTAGNTIYF.

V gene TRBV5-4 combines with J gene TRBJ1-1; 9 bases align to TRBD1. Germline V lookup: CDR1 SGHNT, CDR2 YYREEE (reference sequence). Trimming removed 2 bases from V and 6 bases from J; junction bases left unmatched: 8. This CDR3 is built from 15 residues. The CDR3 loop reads CASSFYRGQAAEAFF. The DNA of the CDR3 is TGTGCCAGCAGCTTTTACAGGGGGCAGGCAGCTGAAGCTTTCTTT.